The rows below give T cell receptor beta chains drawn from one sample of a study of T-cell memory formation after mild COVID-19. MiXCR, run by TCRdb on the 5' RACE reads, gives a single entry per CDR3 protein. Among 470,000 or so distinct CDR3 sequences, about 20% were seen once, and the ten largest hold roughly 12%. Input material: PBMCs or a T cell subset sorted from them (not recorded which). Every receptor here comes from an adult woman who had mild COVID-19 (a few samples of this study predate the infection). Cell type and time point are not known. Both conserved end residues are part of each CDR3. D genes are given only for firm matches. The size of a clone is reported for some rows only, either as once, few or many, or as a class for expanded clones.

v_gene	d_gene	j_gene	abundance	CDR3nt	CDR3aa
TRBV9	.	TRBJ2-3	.	TGTGCCAGCAGCGCGGTCCCCCCAGGCACAGATACGCAGTATTTT	CASSAVPPGTDTQYF
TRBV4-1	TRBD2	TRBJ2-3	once	TGCGCCAGCAGCCTAGAGCCCGGGGGGAGCACAGATACGCAGTATTTT	CASSLEPGGSTDTQYF
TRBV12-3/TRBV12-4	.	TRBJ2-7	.	TGTGCCAGCACCGTGCGTCAGAGCTCCTACGAGCAGTACTTC	CASTVRQSSYEQYF
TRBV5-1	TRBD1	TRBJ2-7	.	TGCGCCAGCAGCTTGGGACAGGGCTACGACGAGCAGTACTTC	CASSLGQGYDEQYF
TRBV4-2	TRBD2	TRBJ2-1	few	TGTGCCAGCAGCCAAGCCCTTAAGGGACTAGCGGGTCCTACCTCCTACAATGAGCAGTTCTTC	CASSQALKGLAGPTSYNEQFF
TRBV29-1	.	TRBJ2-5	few	TGCAGCGTTGAACAGGGGCTGGAGACCCAGTACTTC	CSVEQGLETQYF
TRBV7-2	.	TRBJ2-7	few	TGTGCCAGCAGCTTAGGTTACAAGGGGGTTGTGTCGTACGAGCAGTACTTC	CASSLGYKGVVSYEQYF
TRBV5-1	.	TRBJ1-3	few	TGCGCCAGCCGAACCGGGACCAACTCTGGAAACACCATATATTTT	CASRTGTNSGNTIYF
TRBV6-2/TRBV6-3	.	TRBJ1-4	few	TGTGCCAGCAGTTACGGGAGTGAAAAACTGTTTTTT	CASSYGSEKLFF
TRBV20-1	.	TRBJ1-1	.	TGCAGTGCCAACATACAGACGAACACTGAAGCTTTCTTT	CSANIQTNTEAFF
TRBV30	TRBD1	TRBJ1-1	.	TGTGCCTGGAGATCACAGGGGATCACTGAAGCTTTCTTT	CAWRSQGITEAFF
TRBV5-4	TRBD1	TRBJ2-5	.	TGTGCCAGCAGCTTGGGTGGGGGACAGGGGGCAAGCGAGACCCAGTACTTC	CASSLGGGQGASETQYF
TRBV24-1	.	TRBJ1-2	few	TGTGCCACCAACAGCCCGGGGAGAGATGGCTACACCTTC	CATNSPGRDGYTF
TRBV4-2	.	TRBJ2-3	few	TGTGCCAGCGGCCGGGGTGGGGGTGTGGCGACAGATACGCAGTATTTT	CASGRGGGVATDTQYF
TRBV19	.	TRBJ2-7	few	TGTGCCGCCAAAGGGGAGCAGTACTTC	CAAKGEQYF